This T cell receptor (beta chain) was recorded in a study of blood T cell repertoires in COVID-19. Libraries were prepared by immunoSEQ multiplex PCR; TCRdb keeps only in-frame clonotypes and omits some of them. In the table there are 85,000 to 130,000 clones, roughly 90% of which are singletons. The CDR3 runs 13 residues. The V gene's germline CDR1 is SGHNT and CDR2 YENEEA. Trimming stripped 11 bases from V and 8 bases from J, with 18 bases between. The TCR was taken from a man in his 60s with acute or convalescent COVID-19. Source material: peripheral blood. The V gene is TRBV11-3, the J gene TRBJ1-4, with D perhaps matching TRBD1 (5 bases). CDR3 sequence reads: CASRATRGEKLFF. The DNA of the CDR3 is TGTGCCTCCAGGGCGACGCGGGGGGAAAAACTGTTTTTT.